The sequence of this TCR beta chain was determined in a study of blood T cell repertoires in COVID-19 (dated by TCRdb to the early 2020s). About the investigation overall: Samples from collaborators originated in the United States, Italy and Spain and spanned both the acute and convalescent phases of COVID-19. The prospective study material was composed of cDNA or gDNA derived from T cells, B-cell-depleted T cells, or PBMCs. Subjects who had been exposed to COVID-19, were actively infected with it, or had recovered from it provided the deeply sampled blood TCRbeta repertoires that made up the dataset. A freely available public database, intended as a resource for researchers studying the immune response to SARS-CoV-2, is where the repertoires were released. Samples were obtained from the ongoing ImmuneRACE study (first 160 participants) and from about 1,300 subjects provided by 6 global collaborators. A de-identified subject ID, COVID-19 status, age in years and sex were almost always included in the sample metadata. Where available, HLA class I and class II types were taken from metadata supplied by the sample provider and were not determined by assay-based typing.

Details on this clone: The antigen it binds to is not known. No qualities accompany the bases; no much larger clone lies one base away.

The research as a whole found: The amount of clinical and demographic metadata varied by source and participant and was provided uncurated.

TCRbeta CDR3 regions were amplified from genomic DNA by means of the immunoSEQ Assay, a bias-controlled multiplex PCR. In the source study's methods: The number of nucleated cells in each sample was estimated from the amplification of reference gene primers within the assay. Sequence reads were collapsed and filtered to measure the absolute abundance of every unique TCRbeta CDR3 rearrangement. For each sample, productive Simpson clonality was calculated by taking the square root of Simpson's diversity index across productive rearrangements. TCRdb carries this immuneACCESS record with in-frame sequences only. Its versions omit some clonotypes, under half of them owing to an unresolved V gene in the studies checked, with the rest unexplained. That table furnishes V, J and clone size, whereas the DNA furnished D and trimming. Here the sample has some 190,000 clones; 88% occur a single time. The ten largest clonotypes hold 3.5% to 4.5% of the sample.

The germline V gene gives CDR1 as SGHRS and CDR2 as YFSETQ. The germline V end is reduced by 2 bases and the J end by 6 bases; junction bases left unmatched: 10. From its cysteine to its phenylalanine, the CDR3 spans 15 amino acids. Only the CDR3 region is kept as DNA, spanning 45 bases read in frame from base 1. Whole blood was collected in K2EDTA tubes by collaborating institutions according to the institutions' own protocols. For TCRbeta analysis, collaborator samples were shipped as frozen whole blood, as isolated PBMCs, or as DNA extracted from either sample type. The sample consisted of peripheral blood. In this chain, TRBV5-1 is recombined with TRBJ1-2; TRBD1 lines up with 7 middle nucleotides. The sequence was obtained from a human donor in a cohort sampled during active COVID-19. The CDR3 protein sequence reads: CASSLTTGWDNGYTF. The nucleotide sequence reads as follows: TGCGCCAGCAGCTTAACGACAGGGTGGGACAATGGCTACACCTTC.